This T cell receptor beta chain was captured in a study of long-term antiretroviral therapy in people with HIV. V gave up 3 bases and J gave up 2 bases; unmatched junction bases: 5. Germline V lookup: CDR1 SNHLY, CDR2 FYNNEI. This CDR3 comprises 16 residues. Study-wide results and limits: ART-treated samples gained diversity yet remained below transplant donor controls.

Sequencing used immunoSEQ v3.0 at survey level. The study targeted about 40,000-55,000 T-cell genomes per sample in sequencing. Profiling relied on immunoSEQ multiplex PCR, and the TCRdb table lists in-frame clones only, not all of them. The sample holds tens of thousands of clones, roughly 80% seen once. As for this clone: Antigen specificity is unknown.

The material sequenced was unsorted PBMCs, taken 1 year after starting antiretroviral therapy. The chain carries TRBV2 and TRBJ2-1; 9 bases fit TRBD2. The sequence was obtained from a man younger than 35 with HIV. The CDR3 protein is CASSDTTSGPYNEQFF. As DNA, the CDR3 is TGTGCCAGCAGTGACACGACTAGCGGACCCTACAATGAGCAGTTCTTC.